These 10 T cell receptor beta chains were all obtained from the same sample, sequenced in a study of early T cells in non-severe SARS-CoV-2 infection. A single record per CDR3 protein comes from TCRdb applying MiXCR to the 5' RACE reads. Among about 71,000 distinct CDR3 sequences listed, approximately 13% were seen once. The sequences come from whole blood, collected at baseline. Receptors were obtained from an adult who was a healthcare worker with PCR-confirmed SARS-CoV-2 infection or an uninfected control (not recorded which).

This clonotype was observed many times. The CDR3 DNA follows: TGTGCCAGCAGCCCCCCGACAGGACGTTTGCGGGCTTTCTTT. Translation gives CASSPPTGRLRAFF. V and J are TRBV11-2 and TRBJ1-1; D is possibly TRBD1 (6 bases). V was clipped by 5 bases and J by 11 bases, with 21 bases between them. The V gene's germline CDR1 is SGHAT and CDR2 FQNNGV. This CDR3 has 14 amino acids.

This clonotype was seen a handful of times. This chain uses TRBV20-1 with TRBJ2-2; weak D call: TRBD2 (6 bases). Deletions cut 2 bases from V and 7 bases from J, with 11 bases between. Germline lookup yields CDR1 DFQATT and CDR2 SNEGSKA (reference sequence). The CDR3 sequence is 13 residues long. The CDR3 loop is CSARPRDFGELFF. In DNA, the CDR3 is TGCAGTGCTAGACCCCGGGACTTCGGGGAGCTGTTTTTT.

This clonotype was counted a few times. The chain employs TRBV11-2 and TRBJ1-1; D is ambiguous. The ends were cut back, 3 bases at V and 10 bases at J, with 9 bases in the middle. Germline CDR1 SGHAT, CDR2 FQNNGV. The CDR3 runs 11 residues. Here the CDR3 DNA reads TGTGCCAGCAGCTTTCAATTGGGAGCTTTCTTT. Residues: CASSFQLGAFF.

This clonotype was seen ten or more times. V and J are TRBV12-3 or TRBV12-4 and TRBJ1-1, with 9 bases fitting TRBD1. CDR3 length equals 13 residues. J gave up 7 bases and V 3 bases, and 3 bases lay outside the gene matches. CDR3 sequence reads: CASSFGQGHEAFF. The CDR3 nucleotides are TGTGCCAGCAGTTTTGGACAGGGGCATGAAGCTTTCTTT.

This clonotype has more than one count but fewer than ten. The rearrangement joins TRBV6-5 to TRBJ2-3, with 9 bases that match TRBD1. The CDR3 runs to 15 residues. Germline assignment: CDR1 MNHEY and CDR2 SVGAGI. With 0 bases clipped from V and 3 bases from J, the junction kept 1 base outside the gene matches. The CDR3 region has the DNA TGTGCCAGCAGTTACTCGGGACAGGGAACAGATACGCAGTATTTT. Residues: CASSYSGQGTDTQYF.

This clonotype has a count of ten or more. The V gene is TRBV10-3, the J gene TRBJ2-7; the match to TRBD2 covers 11 bases. The CDR3 loop spans 15 amino acids. The junction had 4 bases not matched to a gene; V was cut back by 3 bases and J by 3 bases. Looked up from germline, CDR1 is ENHRY and CDR2 is SYGVKD. The CDR3 bases are TGTGCCATCAGTGATCCTAGCGGGGGGATCTACGAGCAGTACTTC. Translated, it gives CAISDPSGGIYEQYF.

The V call is TRBV18, the J call TRBJ1-1; 7 bases line up with TRBD1. This CDR3 has 17 amino acids. Per germline, CDR1 KGHSH and CDR2 LQKENI. V was pared by 6 bases and J by 10 bases, with 23 bases of the junction left unmatched. The CDR3 spells CASSLHPRQDRAGGAFF. CDR3 in DNA: TGTGCCAGCTCCCTGCACCCACGCCAAGACAGGGCCGGGGGAGCTTTCTTT. Complete variable domain (other parts from reference TRBV18 and TRBJ1-1): NAGVMQNPRHLVRRRGQEARLRCSPMKGHSHVYWYRQLPEEGLKFMVYLQKENIIDESGMPKERFSAEFPKEGPSILRIQQVVRGDSAAYFCASSLHPRQDRAGGAFFGQGTRLTVV.

The chain links TRBV4-1 to TRBJ2-7; D is unclear. The germline V and J ends were trimmed by 2 bases and 5 bases, with 13 bases remaining between them. Germline CDR1 and CDR2: MGHRA and YSYEKL. CDR3 length: 14 residues. The CDR3 spells CASSQLTSPDEQYF. CDR3 coding DNA: TGCGCCAGCAGCCAACTAACCAGTCCAGACGAGCAGTACTTC.

The chain is built from TRBV27 and TRBJ2-6; possibly TRBD2 for D (6 bases). The CDR3 spans 18 residues. Trimming shortened V by 0 bases and J by 1 base, and 13 bases separated the two germline ends. Per the germline V gene, CDR1 is MNHEY and CDR2 is SMNVEV (reference sequence). The DNA for the CDR3 is TGTGCCAGCAGTTTATCCCGGGACTTTAGATCTGGGGCCAACGTCCTGACTTTC. Protein product: CASSLSRDFRSGANVLTF.

In this sample, this clonotype turned up a few times. The chain has TRBV10-2 and TRBJ1-1, with D uncertain. Deletions cut 0 bases from V and 8 bases from J, with 10 bases between. CDR3 length equals 13 residues. The germline CDR1 and CDR2 sequences are WSHSY and SAAADI. DNA of the CDR3: TGCGCCAGCAGTGAGTCGTGGGCGGGAGAAGCTTTCTTT. This codes for CASSESWAGEAFF.